This entry features one TCR beta chain sequence. The target antigen is unknown. The second PCR ran about 6 to 11 cycles with a sample-barcoded 5' primer and J-beta primers. In TCRdb, the 5' RACE reads were re-called with MiXCR into one record per CDR3 protein. The data contain 650,000 or so distinct CDR3 sequences, roughly half of them seen just once; the ten biggest clones take up around an eighth. The data were taken from a study of blood T cells in healthy people across ages. The germline gives CDR1 GTSNPN, CDR2 SVGIG (reference sequence). The J segment lost 5 bases and the V segment lost 6 bases, leaving 6 bases of the junction unmatched. The length of the CDR3 is 12 residues. Study results and limitations: Per million T cells, TCR beta diversity dropped roughly linearly as age increased.

This receptor was identified in an elderly woman in good health. This rearrangement joins TRBV30 to TRBJ1-2; 7 positions agree with TRBD1. The sample was blood. The CDR3 region is CACQGQPYGYTF. In DNA form, the CDR3 reads TGTGCCTGCCAGGGACAGCCTTATGGCTACACCTTC.